This T cell receptor (beta chain) comes out of a study of blood T cell repertoires in COVID-19. Looked up from germline, CDR1 is SGHDN and CDR2 is FVKESK. The CDR3 length is 15 residues. The junction had 8 bases not matched to a gene; V was cut back by 3 bases and J by 5 bases. Assay used: immunoSEQ multiplex PCR; TCRdb lists only in-frame clones, some missing. The sample holds about 230,000 clones; roughly 80% are singletons and the top ten take approximately 8%. The sample consisted of peripheral blood. This clonotype originated in a woman of 80 years or more with acute or convalescent COVID-19. This chain joins TRBV14 and TRBJ2-5; 8 nucleotides line up with TRBD2. The CDR3 DNA reads TGTGCCAGCAGCCACGACGGGGGGGTAAGGGAGACCCAGTACTTC. Its translation: CASSHDGGVRETQYF.